A single sample is the source of the 2 T cell receptor beta chains below, sequenced in a study of blood T cell repertoires in COVID-19. Profiling relied on immunoSEQ multiplex PCR, and the TCRdb table lists in-frame clones only, not all of them. The table has around 120,000 clones, more than 75% seen once; the top ten hold 25% to 30%. The sequencing sample was made of peripheral blood. The source is a woman in her seventies with acute or convalescent COVID-19.

The J gene is TRBJ2-5, the V gene TRBV14; D unresolved. Germline V gene lookup returns CDR1 SGHDN and CDR2 FVKESK. The CDR3 runs to 14 residues. V dropped 3 bases and J dropped 1 base, with 9 bases sitting between them. The chain's CDR3 is CASSHSVLQETQYF. The DNA of the CDR3 is TGTGCCAGCAGCCATTCGGTACTCCAAGAGACCCAGTACTTC.

This chain connects TRBV30 to TRBJ1-2; possible D gene TRBD1, 6 bases. Germline loops: CDR1 GTSNPN, CDR2 SVGIG (reference sequence). The CDR3 consists of 12 residues. V lost 3 bases to trimming and J lost 8 bases, with 13 bases between them. The CDR3 sequence is CAWRGGGEGYTF. In nucleotides, the CDR3 is TGTGCCTGGAGAGGCGGGGGCGAAGGCTACACCTTC.